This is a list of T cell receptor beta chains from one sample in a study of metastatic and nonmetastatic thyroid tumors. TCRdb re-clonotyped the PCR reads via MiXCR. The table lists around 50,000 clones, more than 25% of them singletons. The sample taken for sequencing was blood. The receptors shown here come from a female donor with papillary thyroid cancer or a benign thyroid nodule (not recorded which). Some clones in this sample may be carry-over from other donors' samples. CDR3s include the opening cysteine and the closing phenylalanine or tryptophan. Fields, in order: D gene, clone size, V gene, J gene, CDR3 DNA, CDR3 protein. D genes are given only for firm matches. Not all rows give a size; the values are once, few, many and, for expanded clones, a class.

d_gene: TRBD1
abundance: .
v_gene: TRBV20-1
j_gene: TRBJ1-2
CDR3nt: TGCAGTGCGGGGGGACAGGCAACTTTTAACTATGGCTACACCTTC
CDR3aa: CSAGGQATFNYGYTF

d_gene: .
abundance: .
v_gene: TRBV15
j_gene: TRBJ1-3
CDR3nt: TGTGCCACCAGCAGAGACTCTGGAAACACCATATATTTT
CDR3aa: CATSRDSGNTIYF

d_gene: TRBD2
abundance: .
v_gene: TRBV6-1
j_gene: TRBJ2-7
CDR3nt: TGTGCCAGCAGTCAGCGGGAGTGGGCCTACGAGCAGTACTTC
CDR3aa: CASSQREWAYEQYF

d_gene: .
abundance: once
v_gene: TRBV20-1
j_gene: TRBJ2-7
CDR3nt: TGCAGTGCCAGGGGGACTAGCTCCTACGAGCAGTACTTC
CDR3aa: CSARGTSSYEQYF

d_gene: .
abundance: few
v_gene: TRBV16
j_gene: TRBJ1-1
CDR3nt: TGTGCCAGCAGCCAATCAGGCGTTACGTCTGAAGCTTTCTTT
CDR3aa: CASSQSGVTSEAFF

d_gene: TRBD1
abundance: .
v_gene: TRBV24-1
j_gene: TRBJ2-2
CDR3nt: TGTGCCACCAGTGATTCGACAGGGGTGGGAACCGGGGAGCTGTTTTTT
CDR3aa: CATSDSTGVGTGELFF

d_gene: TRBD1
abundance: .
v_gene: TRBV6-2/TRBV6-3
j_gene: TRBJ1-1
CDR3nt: TGTGCCAGCAGTCCAATAGACTACAGGGGGGACACTGAAGCTTTCTTT
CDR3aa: CASSPIDYRGDTEAFF

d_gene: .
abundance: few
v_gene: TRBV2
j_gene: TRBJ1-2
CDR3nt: TGTGCCAGCAACTACGGGACAACCTATGGCTACACCTTC
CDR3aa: CASNYGTTYGYTF

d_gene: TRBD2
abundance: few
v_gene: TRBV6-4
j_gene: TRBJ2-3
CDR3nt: TGTGCCAGCAGCCCTAGCGGGAGTGGGGTAGATACGCAGTATTTT
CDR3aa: CASSPSGSGVDTQYF

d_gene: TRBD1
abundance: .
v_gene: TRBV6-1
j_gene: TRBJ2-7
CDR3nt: TGTGCCAGCAGTGAATATATTCGACAGGGGGTCTACGAGCAGTACTTC
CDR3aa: CASSEYIRQGVYEQYF

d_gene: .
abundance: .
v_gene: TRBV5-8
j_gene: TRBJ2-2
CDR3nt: TGTGCCAGCAGCTCAACAGGGTACACCGGGGAGCTGTTTTTT
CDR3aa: CASSSTGYTGELFF

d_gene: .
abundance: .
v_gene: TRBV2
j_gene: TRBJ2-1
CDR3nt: TGTGCCAGCAGGCCGGGACTGGAGGGCAATGAGCAGTTCTTC
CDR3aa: CASRPGLEGNEQFF

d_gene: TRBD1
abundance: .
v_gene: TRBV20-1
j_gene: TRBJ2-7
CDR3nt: TGCAGTGCTAGTCCGGGGGACAGGGGGTACGAGCAGTACTTC
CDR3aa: CSASPGDRGYEQYF

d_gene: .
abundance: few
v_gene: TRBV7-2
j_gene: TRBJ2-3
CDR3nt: TGTGCCAGCAGCTTAGGCCGGGACCATGAGGATTTT
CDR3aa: CASSLGRDHEDF

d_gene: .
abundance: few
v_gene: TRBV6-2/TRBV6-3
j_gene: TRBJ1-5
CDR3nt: TGTGCCAGCAGTTACTCGAGGGGGAATCAGCCCCAGCATTTT
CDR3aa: CASSYSRGNQPQHF

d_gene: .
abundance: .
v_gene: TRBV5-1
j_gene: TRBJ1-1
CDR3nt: TGCGCCAGCAGCCTCCGACAGGTGGGGGACACTGAAGCTTTCTTT
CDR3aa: CASSLRQVGDTEAFF

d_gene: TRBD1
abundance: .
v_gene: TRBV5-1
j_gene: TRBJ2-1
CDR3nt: TGCGCCAGCAGCTTGACGGGACAGACCTACAATGAGCAGTTCTTC
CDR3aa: CASSLTGQTYNEQFF

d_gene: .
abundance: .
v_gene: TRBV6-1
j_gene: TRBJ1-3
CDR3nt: TGTGCCAGCAGTGACTATCTCTCTGGAAACACCATATATTTT
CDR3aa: CASSDYLSGNTIYF

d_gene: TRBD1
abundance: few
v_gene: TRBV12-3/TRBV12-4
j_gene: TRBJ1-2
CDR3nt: TGTGCCAGCAGTTTAAGGGGACAGTCTTCCTATGGCTACACCTTC
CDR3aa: CASSLRGQSSYGYTF

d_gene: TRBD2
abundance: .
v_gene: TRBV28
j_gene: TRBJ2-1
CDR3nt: TGTGCCAGCAGTTCGGGCAGCCACCCAGCGGGAGATCTCTACAATGAGCAGTTCTTC
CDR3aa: CASSSGSHPAGDLYNEQFF

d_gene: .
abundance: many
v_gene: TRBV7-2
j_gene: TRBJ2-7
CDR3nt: TGTGCCAGCAGCCTACAGGAAATCTGGCAGCGGGACGAGCAGTACTTC
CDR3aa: CASSLQEIWQRDEQYF

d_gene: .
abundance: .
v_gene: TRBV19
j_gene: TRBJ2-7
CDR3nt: TGTGCCAGTAGGGCGACAGATATACCTTCCTACGAGCAGTACTTC
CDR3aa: CASRATDIPSYEQYF

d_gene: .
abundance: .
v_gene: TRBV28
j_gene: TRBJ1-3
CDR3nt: TGTGCCAGCTACTCCGGGACTGGAAACACCATATATTTT
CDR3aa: CASYSGTGNTIYF

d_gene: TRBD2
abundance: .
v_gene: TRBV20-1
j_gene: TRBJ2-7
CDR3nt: TGCAGTGCTAAGATACCAGCGGGGCCCTCCTACGAGCAGTACTTC
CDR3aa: CSAKIPAGPSYEQYF

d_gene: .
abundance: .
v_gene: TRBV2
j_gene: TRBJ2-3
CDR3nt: TGTGCCAGAGCGTTCACAGATACGCAGTATTTT
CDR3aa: CARAFTDTQYF

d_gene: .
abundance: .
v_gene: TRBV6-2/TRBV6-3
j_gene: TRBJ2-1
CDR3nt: TGTGCCAGCAGTTACGCTTCGTCCTACTCAATGATCAATGAGCAGTTCTTC
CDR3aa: CASSYASSYSMINEQFF

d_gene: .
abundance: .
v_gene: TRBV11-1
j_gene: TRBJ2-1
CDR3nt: TGTGCCAGCAGCCCCGGCTGGGAGTCCTACAATGAGCAGTTCTTC
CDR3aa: CASSPGWESYNEQFF

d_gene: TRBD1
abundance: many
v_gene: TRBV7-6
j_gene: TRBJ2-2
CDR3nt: TGTGCCAGCAGCGCAGGGACAGACGGGGAGCTGTTTTTT
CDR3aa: CASSAGTDGELFF

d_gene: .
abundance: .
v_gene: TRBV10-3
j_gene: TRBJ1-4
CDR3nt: TGTGCCATCAGTGAGTTTGGGCTTGCTAATGAAAAACTGTTTTTT
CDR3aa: CAISEFGLANEKLFF

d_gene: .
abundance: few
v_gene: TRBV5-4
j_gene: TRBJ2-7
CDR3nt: TGTGCCAGCAGCCGCCTCGGGGTCTACGAGCAGTACTTC
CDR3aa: CASSRLGVYEQYF

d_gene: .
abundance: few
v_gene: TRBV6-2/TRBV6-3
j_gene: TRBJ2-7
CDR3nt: TGTGCCAGCAGTTACTCGGAGGACGTGGGGTACGAGCAGTACTTC
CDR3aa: CASSYSEDVGYEQYF

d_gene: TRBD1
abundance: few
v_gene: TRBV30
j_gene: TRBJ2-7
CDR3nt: TGTGCCTGGAGTCGGACAGGGGGAGGGGACGAGCAGTACTTC
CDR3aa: CAWSRTGGGDEQYF

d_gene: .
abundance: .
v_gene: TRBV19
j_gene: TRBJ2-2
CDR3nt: TGTGCCAGTAGTCGGACAGACACCGGGGAGCTGTTTTTT
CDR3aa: CASSRTDTGELFF

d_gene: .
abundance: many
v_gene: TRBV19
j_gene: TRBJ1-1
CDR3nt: TGTGCCAGTACCACGGGCCCTTCTGGAGCTGAAGCTTTCTTT
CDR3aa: CASTTGPSGAEAFF

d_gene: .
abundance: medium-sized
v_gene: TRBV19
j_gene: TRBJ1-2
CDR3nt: TGTGCCAGTACCGCAGGGTATTCAAATGGCTACACCTTC
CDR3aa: CASTAGYSNGYTF

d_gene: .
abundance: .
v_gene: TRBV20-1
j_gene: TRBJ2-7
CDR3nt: TGCAGTGCTAGAGAAGCTGGCGTACGAGAGCAGTACTTC
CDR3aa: CSAREAGVREQYF

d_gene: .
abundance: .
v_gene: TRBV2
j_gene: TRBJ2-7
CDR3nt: TGTGCCAGCAGCCGCGACCCCTACGAGCAGTACTTC
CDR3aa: CASSRDPYEQYF

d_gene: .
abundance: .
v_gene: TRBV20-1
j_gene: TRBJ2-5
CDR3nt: TGCAGTGTTCGGAGTGGACAGAAAGAGACCCAGTACTTC
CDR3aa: CSVRSGQKETQYF

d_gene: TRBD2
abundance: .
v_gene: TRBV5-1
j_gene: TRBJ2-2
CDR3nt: TGCGCCAGCAGACCTAGCGGGAACACCGGGGAGCTGTTTTTT
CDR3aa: CASRPSGNTGELFF

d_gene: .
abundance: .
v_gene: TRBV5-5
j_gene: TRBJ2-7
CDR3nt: TGTGCCAGCAGCTTGATGCCGGGAGATTCCTACGAGCAGTACTTC
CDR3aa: CASSLMPGDSYEQYF

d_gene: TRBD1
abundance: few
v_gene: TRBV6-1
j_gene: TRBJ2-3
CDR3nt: TGTGCCAGCAGTTCCGGGACAGGGGGCGCAGATACGCAGTATTTT
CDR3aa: CASSSGTGGADTQYF

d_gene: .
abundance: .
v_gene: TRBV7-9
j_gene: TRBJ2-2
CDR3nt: TGTGCCACTACACCTAACCGTCCCGGGGAGCTGTTTTTT
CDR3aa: CATTPNRPGELFF